Sequencing of this T cell receptor (beta chain) was carried out in a study of control samples from healthy donors and cancer patients. The V end lost 6 bases, the J end lost 5 bases, and 7 bases lay between the germline ends. Germline V gene lookup returns CDR1 MNHNY and CDR2 SVGAGI (reference sequence). The CDR3 length is 11 residues. Using immunoSEQ multiplex PCR, the repertoire was profiled, and TCRdb retains in-frame clones only, with some absent. The table has about 180,000 clones, roughly 89% seen once; the top ten hold over 1.1%. The material sequenced was blood. This chain joins TRBV6-6 and TRBJ1-2, with no clear D. This receptor was obtained from a woman aged 45 to 65 in good health. CDR3 sequence: CASSSDYGYTF. In DNA, the CDR3 is TGTGCCAGCAGCAGTGATTATGGCTACACCTTC.